This T cell receptor (beta chain) was identified during a study of blood T cell repertoires in COVID-19. V was cut by 8 bases and J by 3 bases, with 14 bases left in between. CDR3 length equals 13 residues. Sequenced by immunoSEQ multiplex PCR; TCRdb stores in-frame clones only, minus some. The sample includes some 260,000 clones, 70% to 75% of them seen just once. Sequenced input: peripheral blood. This sequence was found in a woman at least 80 years old with acute or convalescent COVID-19. The genes are TRBV12-3 or TRBV12-4 and TRBJ2-7; a weak D match, TRBD1 (5 bases). The CDR3: CASARDRDYEQYF. CDR3 in DNA: TGTGCCAGCGCCCGAGACAGAGACTACGAGCAGTACTTC.